This is a list of T cell receptor beta chains from one sample in a study of brain T cells in children with intractable seizures. Here immunoSEQ multiplex PCR was the method, and the copy in TCRdb shows in-frame clones only, minus some. This sample carries under 150,000 clones, 90% to 95% of them seen once, and the ten largest clones take around 4.1%. The sequencing here drew on peripheral blood, taken at surgery. Source of these receptors: a boy less than two years old with hemimegalencephaly and intractable seizures. CDR3s include the opening cysteine and the closing phenylalanine or tryptophan. D genes are given only for firm matches. Part of the rows lack a size; the others show once, few, many or a class for expanded clones.

d_gene	abundance	v_gene	j_gene	CDR3aa	CDR3nt
NA	NA	TRBV18	TRBJ2-7	CASSPKVGDPNYEQYF	TGTGCCAGCTCACCTAAAGTCGGGGACCCCAACTACGAGCAGTACTTC
TRBD1	NA	TRBV18	TRBJ1-2	CASSPPGQGARTFYGYTF	TGTGCCAGCTCACCACCCGGACAGGGGGCCCGAACTTTCTATGGCTACACCTTC
NA	NA	TRBV7-9	TRBJ2-1	CASSHETRSYNEQFF	TGTGCCAGCAGCCACGAGACTAGATCCTACAATGAGCAGTTCTTC
TRBD2	NA	TRBV5-1	TRBJ2-2	CASSLNRPRSGIGTGELFF	TGCGCCAGCAGCTTGAACCGCCCCCGGAGCGGGATAGGTACCGGGGAGCTGTTTTTT
TRBD1	NA	TRBV28	TRBJ1-2	CASTRDRGRWFYGYTF	TGTGCCAGCACCCGAGACAGGGGGCGGTGGTTCTATGGCTACACCTTC
NA	NA	TRBV27	TRBJ2-3	CASSLVPRLSSDTQYF	TGTGCCAGCAGTTTAGTCCCTCGACTATCTTCAGATACGCAGTATTTT
NA	NA	TRBV6-5	TRBJ2-1	CASSGGLDYNEQFF	TGTGCCAGCTCTGGGGGACTGGATTACAATGAGCAGTTCTTC
TRBD2	NA	TRBV24-1	TRBJ2-1	CATSDPPGLAGNSYNEQFF	TGTGCCACCAGTGACCCCCCCGGACTAGCGGGAAACTCCTACAATGAGCAGTTCTTC
TRBD2	NA	TRBV7-9	TRBJ2-5	CASSYRLAGAETQYF	TGTGCCAGCAGCTACCGACTAGCGGGAGCGGAGACCCAGTACTTC
NA	NA	TRBV6-5	TRBJ1-1	CASSSRTEGTEAFF	TGTGCCAGCAGTTCCCGGACAGAGGGGACTGAAGCTTTCTTT
TRBD2	NA	TRBV7-2	TRBJ2-4	CASSPRGLAGGRKNIQYF	TGTGCCAGCAGCCCCAGGGGACTAGCGGGAGGTCGAAAAAACATTCAGTACTTC
NA	NA	TRBV6-1	TRBJ1-5	CASSESLANQPQHF	TGTGCCAGCAGTGAGTCCCTCGCCAATCAGCCCCAGCATTTT
TRBD1	NA	TRBV5-1	TRBJ2-7	CASSKGQAYEQYF	TGCGCCAGCAGCAAAGGACAGGCCTACGAGCAGTACTTC
NA	once	TRBV7-8	TRBJ2-2	CASSPVDTGELFF	TGTGCCAGCAGCCCAGTGGACACCGGGGAGCTGTTTTTT
TRBD1	NA	TRBV4-1	TRBJ1-1	CASSQPGQGGFEAFF	TGCGCCAGCAGCCAACCAGGACAGGGTGGGTTTGAAGCTTTCTTT
NA	NA	TRBV3-1/TRBV3-2	TRBJ1-3	CASSQVHSGIGNTIYF	TGTGCCAGCAGCCAAGTGCACTCAGGGATCGGAAACACCATATATTTT
TRBD2	NA	TRBV9	TRBJ2-3	CASSGRIAGPRTDTQYF	TGTGCCAGCAGCGGCCGAATAGCGGGTCCTCGCACAGATACGCAGTATTTT
TRBD1	NA	TRBV7-9	TRBJ1-6	CASSLETGELSPLHF	TGTGCCAGCAGTCTAGAGACAGGGGAACTTTCACCCCTCCACTTT
NA	once	TRBV29-1	TRBJ2-5	CSVVFNGRLAETQYF	TGCAGCGTTGTATTTAACGGCAGGTTGGCGGAGACCCAGTACTTC
TRBD2	NA	TRBV19	TRBJ2-7	CASSIGGLAGAYEQYF	TGTGCCAGTAGTATCGGTGGACTAGCGGGAGCCTACGAGCAGTACTTC
NA	NA	TRBV3-1/TRBV3-2	TRBJ2-1	CASSLGLISYNEQFF	TGTGCCAGCAGCCTCGGACTTATCTCCTACAATGAGCAGTTCTTC
NA	NA	TRBV7-3	TRBJ1-1	CASSLEAPTSNTEAFF	TGTGCCAGCAGCTTAGAGGCGCCGACCTCGAACACTGAAGCTTTCTTT
NA	NA	TRBV28	TRBJ1-5	CASSLLLLGPANQPQHF	TGTGCCAGCAGTTTATTGCTGCTGGGACCGGCAAATCAGCCCCAGCATTTT
TRBD2	NA	TRBV7-2	TRBJ2-7	CASSLTGGAYEQYF	TGTGCCAGCAGCTTAACGGGAGGCGCCTACGAGCAGTACTTC
NA	NA	TRBV12-5	TRBJ1-5	CASGLVANQPQHF	TGTGCTAGTGGTTTGGTCGCGAATCAGCCCCAGCATTTT
TRBD1	NA	TRBV7-2	TRBJ1-1	CASSLVGGAMAEAFF	TGTGCCAGCAGCTTAGTAGGGGGCGCGATGGCTGAAGCTTTCTTT
TRBD2	NA	TRBV10-2	TRBJ2-1	CASSEEGAGVINEQFF	TGCGCCAGCAGTGAGGAGGGAGCGGGAGTGATCAATGAGCAGTTCTTC
NA	NA	TRBV5-1	TRBJ2-5	CASSFGGSEETQYF	TGCGCCAGCAGCTTCGGAGGGAGTGAAGAGACCCAGTACTTC
TRBD1	NA	TRBV2	TRBJ1-5	CASSEAPFGQGNQPQHF	TGTGCCAGCAGTGAAGCGCCCTTCGGACAGGGAAATCAGCCCCAGCATTTT
NA	NA	TRBV4-3	TRBJ1-4	CASSQLYRSEWEKLFF	TGCGCCAGCAGCCAACTTTACAGGAGCGAATGGGAAAAACTGTTTTTT
NA	NA	TRBV15	TRBJ1-1	CATSRDPLGTEAFF	TGTGCCACCAGCAGAGATCCCTTGGGCACTGAAGCTTTCTTT
NA	NA	TRBV28	TRBJ1-1	CASSLSGANTEAFF	TGTGCCAGCAGTTTATCAGGGGCTAACACTGAAGCTTTCTTT
TRBD1	NA	TRBV13	TRBJ2-7	CASSLWEQGADEQYF	TGTGCCAGCAGCTTATGGGAACAGGGGGCTGACGAGCAGTACTTC
NA	once	TRBV7-4	TRBJ2-5	CASSLTACETQYF	TGTGCCAGCAGCCTGACAGCTTGCGAGACCCAGTACTTC
NA	NA	TRBV19	TRBJ2-7	CASSIGGFSEQYF	TGTGCCAGTAGTATAGGGGGCTTCAGCGAGCAGTACTTC
NA	NA	TRBV7-9	TRBJ2-3	CASSPPQGGGADTQYF	TGTGCCAGCAGCCCCCCGCAAGGCGGCGGAGCAGATACGCAGTATTTT
NA	NA	TRBV14	TRBJ2-7	CASSQFLGGLRALASYEQYF	TGTGCCAGCAGCCAATTCCTCGGGGGACTCCGGGCCTTAGCATCCTACGAGCAGTACTTC
NA	NA	TRBV28	TRBJ1-2	CASSLYRGEGYTF	TGTGCCAGCAGTTTATATAGGGGAGAGGGCTACACCTTC
NA	once	TRBV9	TRBJ2-5	CASSPRPGGETQYF	TGTGCCAGCAGCCCGCGACCCGGGGGAGAGACCCAGTACTTC
NA	NA	TRBV5-1	TRBJ2-7	CASSSGETGSGLGEQYF	TGCGCCAGCAGCTCGGGAGAGACAGGGTCGGGGTTGGGCGAGCAGTACTTC
NA	NA	TRBV10-3	TRBJ1-5	CAISESTGYNQPQHF	TGTGCCATCAGTGAGTCGACCGGGTACAATCAGCCCCAGCATTTT
TRBD2	NA	TRBV10-3	TRBJ2-7	CAISEPGLAGAYEQYF	TGTGCCATCAGTGAGCCCGGACTAGCGGGCGCCTACGAGCAGTACTTC
TRBD2	NA	TRBV7-2	TRBJ2-7	CASSILAGEGEQYF	TGTGCCAGCAGCATTCTAGCGGGAGAAGGCGAGCAGTACTTC
TRBD1	NA	TRBV4-2	TRBJ2-1	CASSQGLTGGSYNEQFF	TGTGCCAGCAGCCAAGGACTGACAGGGGGCTCCTACAATGAGCAGTTCTTC
NA	NA	TRBV7-6	TRBJ1-6	CASIRGRVASGLGSPLHF	TGTGCCAGCATCCGGGGGCGGGTTGCGTCGGGCCTGGGCTCACCCCTCCACTTT
TRBD1	NA	TRBV6-1	TRBJ1-5	CASSEASGTGGNQPQHF	TGTGCCAGCAGTGAAGCGTCCGGGACAGGGGGCAATCAGCCCCAGCATTTT